This T cell receptor (beta chain) originates from a study of blood T cells in healthy people across ages. Study results and limitations: Unsorted PBMCs blocked a conclusive comparison of naive and antigen-experienced cells. Getting older went along with TCR beta diversity per million T cells dropping roughly linearly. Higher naive T cell percentage went strongly together with higher TCR beta diversity.

For this clonotype: What it binds is not known.

The use of a sample-barcoded 5' primer and a J-beta primer mix characterized a second PCR of roughly 6 to 11 cycles. Every sample gave at least 2.5 million paired-end reads containing CDR3. TCRdb analysed the 5' RACE reads with MiXCR anew, one entry per CDR3 protein. The table lists around 970,000 distinct CDR3 sequences, roughly 51% of them singletons, with about 21% in the top ten. Trimming left V 0 bases short and J 10 bases short, with 7 bases between. The CDR3 consists of 12 residues. Germline loops: CDR1 LGHNA, CDR2 YNFKEQ. V is TRBV4-2 and J is TRBJ1-3; D is undetermined. The receptor comes from a woman aged 60-70 years in good health. The specimen sequenced was blood. The DNA of the CDR3 is TGTGCCAGCAGCCAAGATGCGTTTACCATATATTTT. It encodes CASSQDAFTIYF.